This TCR beta chain was identified during a study of cytomegalovirus exposure and HLA in healthy donors. Study-level results: Later work found most CMV-associated TCR beta chains apparently HLA-restricted. A later analysis reported that several of the most significant clusters appeared to be linked to common viral pathogens, among them Epstein-Barr virus. The investigators catalogued 164 TCR beta chains as cytomegalovirus-associated. Within the data, a cluster of highly shared sequence variants was likely a sequencing artifact.

V was pared by 6 bases and J by 0 bases, with 13 bases of the junction left unmatched. Looked up from germline, CDR1 is SGHRS and CDR2 is YFSETQ. This CDR3 comprises 18 residues. PCR involved 60 Vbeta and 13 Jbeta primers. This table comes from immunoSEQ multiplex PCR, and its TCRdb copy is limited to in-frame clones, with some not included. The data hold hundreds of thousands of clones, with roughly two thirds observed a single time. As to this clone: The antigen is unknown.

The sample taken for sequencing was PBMCs. This clonotype originated in a female donor in good health and CMV-seronegative. The chain has TRBV5-1 and TRBJ2-2; TRBD2 matches at 8 bases. CDR3 protein: CASTRGWVAGTNTGELFF. The CDR3, as DNA: TGCGCCAGCACCAGGGGTTGGGTAGCGGGAACGAACACCGGGGAGCTGTTTTTT.